The 22 T cell receptor beta chains presented below share a single source sample, sequenced in a study of T-cell memory formation after mild COVID-19. TCRdb re-analysed the 5' RACE reads in MiXCR, keeping a single row per CDR3 protein. The data hold more than 110,000 distinct CDR3 sequences, with around 15% observed a single time. Sequencing was performed on PBMCs or a T cell subset sorted from them (not recorded which). Source of these receptors: an adult woman who had mild COVID-19 (a few samples of this study predate the infection). Cell type and time point are not known.

The chain carries TRBV4-1 and TRBJ2-2; 9 bases are shared with TRBD2. The length of the CDR3 is 16 residues. In germline, CDR1 is MGHRA, CDR2 YSYEKL. Trimming removed 4 bases from V and 1 base from J; junction bases left unmatched: 4. The CDR3 coding sequence is TGCGCCAGCAGCCGACTACTAGCGGGGAACACCGGGGAGCTGTTTTTT. Protein: CASSRLLAGNTGELFF.

This clonotype has a count of ten or more. J is TRBJ2-7 and V is TRBV6-5; no clear D gene. The CDR3 has 12 residues. The germline CDR1 and CDR2 sequences are MNHEY and SVGAGI. Trimming took 6 bases from V and 1 from J, leaving 7 bases between them. CDR3 sequence reads: CASSSTSYEQYF. The CDR3 DNA is TGTGCCAGCAGCTCTACGTCCTACGAGCAGTACTTC.

This clonotype was observed many times. CDR3 sequence reads: CASSHGGEQYF. In DNA, the CDR3 is TGTGCCAGCAGCCACGGGGGAGAGCAGTACTTC. The genes are TRBV7-9 and TRBJ2-7; D possibly corresponds to TRBD2 (6 bases). Germline V gene sequence: CDR1 SEHNR, CDR2 FQNEAQ (reference sequence). V was trimmed by 5 bases and J by 7 bases, leaving 9 bases between them. This CDR3 region has 11 residues.

This clonotype was found many times. The rearrangement joins TRBV12-3 or TRBV12-4 to TRBJ2-7; a possible D gene is TRBD1 (5 bases). The V gene lost 3 bases and the J gene lost 2 bases, with 11 bases spanning the gap. This CDR3 comprises 14 residues. The CDR3 loop reads CASSFEGDPYEQYF. Written as DNA, the CDR3 is TGTGCCAGCAGTTTTGAAGGGGATCCCTACGAGCAGTACTTC.

This chain joins TRBV5-1 and TRBJ1-4; D may be TRBD1 (5 bases). The CDR3 runs to 17 residues. Germline CDR1 and CDR2: SGHRS and YFSETQ. V dropped 3 bases and J dropped 4 bases, with 19 bases sitting between them. The CDR3 region has the DNA TGCGCCAGCAGCTCTGGACACCTAGGGAGCTATAATGAAAAACTGTTTTTT. It encodes CASSSGHLGSYNEKLFF.

The J gene is TRBJ1-2, the V gene TRBV20-1, with D uncertain. The V gene lost 6 bases and the J gene lost 7 bases, with 12 bases spanning the gap. CDR1 is DFQATT, CDR2 SNEGSKA, per germline (reference sequence). The CDR3 contains 11 residues. The CDR3 DNA follows: TGCAGTGCGAAACTGCTCTTTGGCTACACCTTC. It encodes CSAKLLFGYTF.

This clonotype has only a few counts. The CDR3: CASSDLLGANEKLFF. CDR3 nucleotides: TGTGCCAGCAGCGACCTACTAGGGGCTAATGAAAAACTGTTTTTT. The V gene is TRBV7-9, the J gene TRBJ1-4, with D possibly TRBD1 on 5 matching bases. The ends were cut back, 5 bases at V and 3 bases at J, with 13 bases in the middle. The CDR3 is 15 amino acids. Germline CDR1 SEHNR, CDR2 FQNEAQ (reference sequence).

The chain is built from TRBV5-1 and TRBJ2-7; TRBD1 agrees at 7 bases. Germline CDR1 and CDR2: SGHRS and YFSETQ. V lost 3 bases, J lost 6 bases, and 9 bases stayed unmatched. CDR3 length equals 14 residues. The CDR3 sequence: CASSSTGMNGEQYF. As DNA, the CDR3 is TGCGCCAGCAGCTCGACAGGGATGAATGGCGAGCAGTACTTC.

This clonotype was seen only a few times. The gene calls are TRBV7-9 and TRBJ2-3; the D gene is possibly TRBD2 (6 bases). CDR1 SEHNR and CDR2 FQNEAQ come from the germline V gene (reference sequence). V shed 1 base and J shed 8 bases, with 10 bases lying between them. CDR3 length equals 13 residues. The CDR3 spells CASSLVREPTQYF. As DNA, the CDR3 is TGTGCCAGCAGCTTAGTACGGGAGCCTACGCAGTATTTT. Full variable domain (missing parts from reference TRBV7-9 and TRBJ2-3): DTGVSQNPRHKITKRGQNVTFRCDPISEHNRLYWYRQTLGQGPEFLTYFQNEAQLEKSRLLSDRFSAERPKGSFSTLEIQRTEQGDSAMYLCASSLVREPTQYFGPGTRLTVL.

This chain links TRBV4-1 with TRBJ2-2; tentatively, D is TRBD1 (5 bases). Germline V lookup: CDR1 MGHRA, CDR2 YSYEKL. V lost 2 bases and J lost 0, with 10 bases in between. The CDR3 length is 16 residues. This chain's CDR3 is CASSQYSGSNTGELFF. CDR3 DNA: TGCGCCAGCAGCCAATATTCAGGGTCGAACACCGGGGAGCTGTTTTTT.

The rearrangement links TRBV3-1 to TRBJ2-2; 7 nucleotides line up with TRBD2. The CDR3 totals 16 residues. CDR1 is LGHDT and CDR2 is YNNKEL in the germline V gene (reference sequence). V was clipped by 1 base and J by 1 base; unmatched bases: 3. The CDR3: CASSQGLAGNTGELFF. DNA for the CDR3: TGTGCCAGCAGCCAAGGGTTAGCGGGGAACACCGGGGAGCTGTTTTTT.

This clonotype was detected a few times. J is TRBJ1-1 and V is TRBV9; TRBD1 aligns across 8 bases. Germline trimming cut 4 bases from V and 5 bases from J; bases unmatched to any gene: 7. Per the germline V gene, CDR1 is SGDLS and CDR2 is YYNGEE. This CDR3 contains 14 residues. CDR3 sequence reads: CASSPSTGETEAFF. The CDR3 coding sequence is TGTGCCAGCAGCCCATCGACAGGGGAGACTGAAGCTTTCTTT.

The chain employs TRBV10-3 and TRBJ2-3, with unresolved D. CDR1 ENHRY and CDR2 SYGVKD come from the germline V gene. The CDR3 runs 15 residues. The germline V and J ends were trimmed by 2 bases and 1 base, with 10 bases remaining between them. In DNA, the CDR3 is TGTGCCATCAGTGAGGCGGCAGGAGGCACAGATACGCAGTATTTT. Protein: CAISEAAGGTDTQYF.

This clonotype was observed a handful of times. CDR3 sequence (DNA): TGTGCCAGCAGCTTAGGAATACAGAACACCGGGGAGCTGTTTTTT. It codes for CASSLGIQNTGELFF. The genes are TRBV7-9 and TRBJ2-2; no definite D call. This CDR3 spans 15 amino acids. Germline V gives CDR1 SEHNR, CDR2 FQNEAQ (reference sequence). The V end lost 1 base, the J end lost 1 base, and 7 bases lay between the germline ends.

This chain connects TRBV3-1 to TRBJ2-7; D remains ambiguous. Germline-derived CDR1 and CDR2 are LGHDT and YNNKEL (reference sequence). V was cut by 1 base and J by 2 bases, with 9 bases left in between. The CDR3 runs to 14 residues. The CDR3 is CASSQVNRPYEQYF. As DNA, the CDR3 is TGTGCCAGCAGCCAAGTAAACAGACCCTACGAGCAGTACTTC.

The rearrangement uses TRBV12-3 or TRBV12-4 and TRBJ2-3, with TRBD2 identical over 7 bases. This CDR3 has 15 amino acids. The ends lost 10 bases at V and 6 bases at J; junction bases unmatched: 16. The DNA of the CDR3 is TGTGCCACCCGGCGAGAGCGGGGAGGGTCGGATACGCAGTATTTT. Amino acids: CATRRERGGSDTQYF.

This clonotype was seen only a few times. The V call is TRBV24-1, the J call TRBJ2-5; D is possibly TRBD2 (6 bases). The V end was cut by 3 bases, the J end by 11 bases, with 18 bases between. The germline gives CDR1 KGHDR, CDR2 SFDVKD. The CDR3 has 14 residues. CDR3 residues: CATSDPRDWGRQYF. CDR3 in DNA: TGTGCCACCAGTGATCCCCGGGACTGGGGGAGACAGTACTTC.

This clonotype came up a few times. The gene calls are TRBV15 and TRBJ1-2; TRBD1 is a possible D gene (5 bases). CDR3 length: 15 amino acids. The V end lost 5 bases, the J end lost 4 bases, and 17 bases lay between the germline ends. The germline V gene has CDR1 LNHNV and CDR2 YYDKDF (reference sequence). The CDR3 region is CATSPTLQGSYGYTF. For the CDR3, the DNA is TGTGCCACCAGCCCGACCCTCCAGGGAAGCTATGGCTACACCTTC.

This clonotype was picked up a small number of times. This chain joins TRBV5-1 and TRBJ2-7, with D perhaps TRBD1 or TRBD2 (5 bases each). The germline V gene has CDR1 SGHRS and CDR2 YFSETQ. Trimming cost V 0 bases and J 3 bases, with 10 bases left between them. The CDR3 runs 14 residues. DNA of the CDR3: TGCGCCAGCAGCTTGGGAGGGGAAAACTACGAGCAGTACTTC. Residues: CASSLGGENYEQYF.

A single count supports this clonotype. The V gene is TRBV20-1, the J gene TRBJ2-7; D may be TRBD1 or TRBD2 (5 bases each). Trimming removed 3 bases from V and 3 bases from J, with 21 bases in between. CDR1 and CDR2 from the germline V gene are DFQATT and SNEGSKA (reference sequence). The CDR3 is made up of 16 amino acids. The CDR3 loop is CSARGRDPRAFYEQYF. In DNA, the CDR3 is TGCAGTGCTAGGGGAAGGGACCCACGGGCCTTCTACGAGCAGTACTTC.

The genes are TRBV7-2 and TRBJ2-7; unclear D gene. CDR1 is SGHTA, CDR2 FQGNSA, per germline. Trimming cost V 7 bases and J 4 bases, with 20 bases left between them. This CDR3 is built from 15 residues. CDR3 region: CASKAFVGSGYEQYF. The CDR3 nucleotides read TGTGCCAGCAAAGCTTTTGTTGGGTCTGGGTACGAGCAGTACTTC.

CDR3 sequence (DNA): TGTGCCAGCAGCGTGACTAGCTCTCCTTACTACGAGCAGTACTTC. Encoded protein: CASSVTSSPYYEQYF. The chain couples TRBV9 to TRBJ2-7; 7 bases match TRBD2. V trimming: 2 bases; J trimming: 3 bases; junction bases outside the gene matches: 8. CDR3 size: 15 residues. Germline assignment: CDR1 SGDLS and CDR2 YYNGEE.